The 8 T cell receptor beta chains below were found in one sample sequenced in a study of a mutant IDH1 vaccine in newly diagnosed glioma. Sequencing used immunoSEQ multiplex PCR; TCRdb keeps in-frame clones, though not all of them. The sample yields roughly 34,000 clones, about 56% seen once. Their antigen targets remain unknown. Time point reported: week 5, during vaccination. Alongside topical imiquimod, each dose of vaccine comprised 300 ug of mutant IDH1 20-mer peptide. The sequenced sample was PBMCs, obtained from a glioma patient whose treatment included an IDH1 peptide vaccine. The receptors were sampled from a woman under 30 with glioma.

The chain carries TRBV5-1 and TRBJ2-2; TRBD1 matches 7 bases. The CDR3 spans 16 residues. J gave up 0 bases and V 5 bases, and 7 bases lay outside the gene matches. The germline CDR1 and CDR2 sequences are SGHRS and YFSETQ. The CDR3 loop reads CASRDTGTANTGELFF. The CDR3 nucleotides read TGCGCCAGCAGAGATACTGGGACAGCGAACACCGGGGAGCTGTTTTTT.

This clone was seen a few times. The chain has TRBV9 and TRBJ1-4; D gene ambiguous. This CDR3 spans 11 amino acids. Trimming shortened V by 3 bases and J by 10 bases, and 7 bases separated the two germline ends. Germline CDR1 reads SGDLS; CDR2 reads YYNGEE. The CDR3 reads CASSDRGKLFF. The DNA for the CDR3 is TGTGCCAGCAGCGATCGGGGAAAACTGTTTTTT. Supplemented by reference TRBV9 and TRBJ1-4, the full variable domain reads DSGVTQTPKHLITATGQRVTLRCSPRSGDLSVYWYQQSLDQGLQFLIQYYNGEERAKGNILERFSAQQFPDLHSELNLSSLELGDSALYFCASSDRGKLFFGSGTQLSVL.

This clone was observed once. CDR3: CASRKVSLGYTF. The CDR3 bases are TGTGCCAGCAGGAAAGTTAGTCTTGGCTACACCTTC. This chain connects TRBV28 to TRBJ1-2; D not resolved. This CDR3 has 12 residues. Germline V CDR1 and CDR2: MDHEN, SYDVKM. V lost 6 bases to trimming and J lost 7 bases, with 12 bases between them.

This clone appeared once. The V gene is TRBV5-1, the J gene TRBJ1-4; D might be TRBD1 (5 bases). The V gene lost 0 bases and the J gene lost 3 bases, with 9 bases spanning the gap. Germline assignment: CDR1 SGHRS and CDR2 YFSETQ. The CDR3 runs 15 residues. The CDR3 is CASSLGRGPNEKLFF. In DNA form, the CDR3 reads TGCGCCAGCAGCTTGGGTAGGGGTCCTAATGAAAAACTGTTTTTT. Together with reference TRBV5-1 and TRBJ1-4, the CDR3 gives the full variable domain: KAGVTQTPRYLIKTRGQQVTLSCSPISGHRSVSWYQQTPGQGLQFLFEYFSETQRNKGNFPGRFSGRQFSNSRSEMNVSTLELGDSALYLCASSLGRGPNEKLFFGSGTQLSVL.

The V and J genes are TRBV13 and TRBJ2-7; possible D gene TRBD2, 6 bases. Between the trimmed V and J ends, which lost 0 bases and 3 bases, there was a span of 12 bases. Germline CDR1 is PRHDT and CDR2 is FYEKMQ (reference sequence). The CDR3 contains 15 residues. The CDR3 is CASSLGLRTNYEQYF. CDR3 DNA sequence: TGTGCCAGCAGCTTAGGCCTGAGGACTAACTACGAGCAGTACTTC.

The chain carries TRBV28 and TRBJ2-5; D might be TRBD1 or TRBD2, each matching 5 bases. The CDR3 runs 15 residues. V shed 6 bases and J shed 5 bases, with 19 bases lying between them. Germline CDR1 and CDR2: MDHEN and SYDVKM. The DNA of the CDR3 is TGTGCCAGCAGCCTCGGGACCGTACTCCACGAGACCCAGTACTTC. This codes for CASSLGTVLHETQYF.

V usage is TRBV9 and J usage is TRBJ2-7, with 10 bases aligning to TRBD2. CDR3 length: 14 amino acids. Per the germline V gene, CDR1 is SGDLS and CDR2 is YYNGEE. The trim removed 2 bases at V and 6 bases at J, leaving 5 bases unmatched. This CDR3 reads CASSVSGGPSEQYF. The CDR3 DNA is TGTGCCAGCAGCGTTAGCGGGGGGCCCTCCGAGCAGTACTTC. The variable domain in full, completed from reference TRBV9 and TRBJ2-7, reads DSGVTQTPKHLITATGQRVTLRCSPRSGDLSVYWYQQSLDQGLQFLIQYYNGEERAKGNILERFSAQQFPDLHSELNLSSLELGDSALYFCASSVSGGPSEQYFGPGTRLTVT.

V is TRBV5-6 and J is TRBJ2-3; a weak D match, TRBD1 (6 bases). The CDR3 is made up of 15 amino acids. Germline V gives CDR1 SGHDT, CDR2 YYEEEE. V lost 4 bases and J 0 bases, leaving 12 bases between the germline ends. CDR3 sequence (DNA): TGTGCCAGCAGCACCACAGGGCCTAGCACAGATACGCAGTATTTT. Translating it yields CASSTTGPSTDTQYF.